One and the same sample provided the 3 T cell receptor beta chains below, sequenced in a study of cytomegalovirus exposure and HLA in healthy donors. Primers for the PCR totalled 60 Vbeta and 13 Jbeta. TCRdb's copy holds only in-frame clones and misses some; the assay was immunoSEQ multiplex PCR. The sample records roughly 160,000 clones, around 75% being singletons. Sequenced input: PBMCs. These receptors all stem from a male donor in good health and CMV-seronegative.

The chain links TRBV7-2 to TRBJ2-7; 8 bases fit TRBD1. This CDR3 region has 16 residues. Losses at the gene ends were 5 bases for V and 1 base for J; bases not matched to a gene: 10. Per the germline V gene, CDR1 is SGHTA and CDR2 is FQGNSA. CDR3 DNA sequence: TGTGCCAGCAGCCCAGTTGGGACAGGAGGTTCCTACGAGCAGTACTTC. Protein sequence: CASSPVGTGGSYEQYF.

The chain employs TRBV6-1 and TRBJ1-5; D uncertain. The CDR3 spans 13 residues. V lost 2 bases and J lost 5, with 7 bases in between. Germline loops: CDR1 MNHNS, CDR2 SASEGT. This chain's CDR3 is CASSEFSDQPQHF. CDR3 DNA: TGTGCCAGCAGTGAATTTAGTGATCAGCCCCAGCATTTT.

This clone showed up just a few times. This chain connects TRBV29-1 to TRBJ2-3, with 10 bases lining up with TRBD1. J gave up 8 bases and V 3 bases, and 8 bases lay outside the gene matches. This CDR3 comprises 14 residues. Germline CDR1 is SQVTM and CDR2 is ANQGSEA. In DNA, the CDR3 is TGCAGCGTTGAGGACAGGGGGGTGGATGGTACGCAGTATTTT. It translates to CSVEDRGVDGTQYF.